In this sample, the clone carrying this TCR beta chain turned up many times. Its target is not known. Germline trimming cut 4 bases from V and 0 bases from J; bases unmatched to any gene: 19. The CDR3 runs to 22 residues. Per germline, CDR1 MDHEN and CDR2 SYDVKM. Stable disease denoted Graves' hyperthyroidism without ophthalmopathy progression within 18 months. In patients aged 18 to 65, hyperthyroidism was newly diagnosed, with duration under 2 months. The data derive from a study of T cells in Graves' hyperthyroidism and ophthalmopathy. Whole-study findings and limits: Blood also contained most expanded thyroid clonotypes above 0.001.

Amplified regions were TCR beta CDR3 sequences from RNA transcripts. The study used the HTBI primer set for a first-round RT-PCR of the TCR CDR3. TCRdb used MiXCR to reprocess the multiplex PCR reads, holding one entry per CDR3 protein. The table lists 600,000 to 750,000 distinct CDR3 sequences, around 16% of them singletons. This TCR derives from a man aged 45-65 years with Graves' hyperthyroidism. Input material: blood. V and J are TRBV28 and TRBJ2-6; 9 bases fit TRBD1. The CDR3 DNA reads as TGTGCCAGCAGTTCATTTATGGGACTTTCCGGGACAGGGAGCTCTGGGGCCAACGTCCTGACTTTC. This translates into CASSSFMGLSGTGSSGANVLTF.